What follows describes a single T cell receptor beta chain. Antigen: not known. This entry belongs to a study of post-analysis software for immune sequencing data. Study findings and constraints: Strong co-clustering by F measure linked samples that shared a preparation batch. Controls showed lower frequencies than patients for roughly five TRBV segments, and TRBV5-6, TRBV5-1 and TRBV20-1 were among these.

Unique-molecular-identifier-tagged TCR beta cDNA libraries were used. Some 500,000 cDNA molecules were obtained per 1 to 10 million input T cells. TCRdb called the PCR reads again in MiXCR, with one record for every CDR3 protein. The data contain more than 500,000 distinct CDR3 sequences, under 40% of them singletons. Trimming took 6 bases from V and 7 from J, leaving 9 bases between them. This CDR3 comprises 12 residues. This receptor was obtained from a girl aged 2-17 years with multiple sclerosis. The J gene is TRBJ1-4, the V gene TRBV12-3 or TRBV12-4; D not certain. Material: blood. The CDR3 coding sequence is TGTGCCAGCAGCTACCTCAGTGAAAAACTGTTTTTT. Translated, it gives CASSYLSEKLFF.